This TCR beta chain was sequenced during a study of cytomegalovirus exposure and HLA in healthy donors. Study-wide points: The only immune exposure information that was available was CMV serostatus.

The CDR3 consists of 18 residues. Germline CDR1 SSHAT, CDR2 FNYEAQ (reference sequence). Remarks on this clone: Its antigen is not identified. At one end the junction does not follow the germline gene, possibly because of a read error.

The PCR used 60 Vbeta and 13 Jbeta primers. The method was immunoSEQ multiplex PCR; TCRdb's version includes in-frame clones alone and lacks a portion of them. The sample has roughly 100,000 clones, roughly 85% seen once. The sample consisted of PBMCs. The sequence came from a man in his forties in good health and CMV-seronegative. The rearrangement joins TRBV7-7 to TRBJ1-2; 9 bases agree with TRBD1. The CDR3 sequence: CASSLRGQGVTSGYGYTF. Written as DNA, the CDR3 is TGTGCTAGCAGCTTACGGGGACAGGGAGTAACCAGCGGCTATGGCTACACCTTC.